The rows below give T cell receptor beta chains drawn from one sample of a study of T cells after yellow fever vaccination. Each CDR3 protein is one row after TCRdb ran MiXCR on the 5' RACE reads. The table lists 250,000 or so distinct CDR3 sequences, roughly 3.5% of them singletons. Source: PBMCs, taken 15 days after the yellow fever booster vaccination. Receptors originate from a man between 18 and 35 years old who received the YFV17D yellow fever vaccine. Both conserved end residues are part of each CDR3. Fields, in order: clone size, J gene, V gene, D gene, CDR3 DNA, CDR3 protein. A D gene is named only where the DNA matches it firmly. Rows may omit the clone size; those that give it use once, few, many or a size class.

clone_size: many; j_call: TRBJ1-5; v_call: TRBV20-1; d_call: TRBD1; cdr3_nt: TGCAGTGCGAACAGGGGGAGCAATCAGCCCCAGCATTTT; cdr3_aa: CSANRGSNQPQHF
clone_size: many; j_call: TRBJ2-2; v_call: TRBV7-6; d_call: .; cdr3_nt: TGTGCCAGCAGCGGCCGCTCAGGAATAACCGGGGAGCTGTTTTTT; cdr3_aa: CASSGRSGITGELFF
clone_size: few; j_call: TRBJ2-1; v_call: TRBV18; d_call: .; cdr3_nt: TGTGCCAGCTCACCACTGCCCCAGAGGTCCTACAATGAGCAGTTCTTC; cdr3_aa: CASSPLPQRSYNEQFF
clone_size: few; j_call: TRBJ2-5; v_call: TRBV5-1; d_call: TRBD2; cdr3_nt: TGCGCCAGCAGCCTATTAGCGGGGACTGGAGAGACCCAGTACTTC; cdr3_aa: CASSLLAGTGETQYF
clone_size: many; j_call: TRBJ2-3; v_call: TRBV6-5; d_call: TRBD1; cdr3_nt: TGTGCCAGCAGTTTTCCGACAGGGGGCTACGTTACGCAGTATTTT; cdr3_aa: CASSFPTGGYVTQYF
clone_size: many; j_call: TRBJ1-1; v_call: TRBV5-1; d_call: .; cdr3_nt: TGCGCCAGCAGTATATCAGGGGATAGTACTGAAGCTTTCTTT; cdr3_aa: CASSISGDSTEAFF
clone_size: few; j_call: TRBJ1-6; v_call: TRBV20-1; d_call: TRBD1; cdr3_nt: TGCAGTGCTATCGACAGGGAGGGATCCTATAATTCACCCCTCCACTTT; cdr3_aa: CSAIDREGSYNSPLHF
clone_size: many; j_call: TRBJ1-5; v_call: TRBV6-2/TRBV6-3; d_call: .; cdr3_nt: TGTGCCAGCAGTTCAATTTCTTATAGCAATCAGCCCCAGCATTTT; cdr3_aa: CASSSISYSNQPQHF
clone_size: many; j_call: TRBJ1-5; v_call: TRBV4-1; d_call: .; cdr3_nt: TGCGCCAGCAGCCAAATTAAGGGGACATCCAATCAGCCCCAGCATTTT; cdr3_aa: CASSQIKGTSNQPQHF
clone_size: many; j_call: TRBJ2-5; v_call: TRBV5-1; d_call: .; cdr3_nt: TGCGCCAGCAGCTTGGTCGGCCAGGAGGAGACCCAGTACTTC; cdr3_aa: CASSLVGQEETQYF
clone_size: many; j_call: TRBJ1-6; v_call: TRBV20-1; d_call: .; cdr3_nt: TGCAGTGGGCCGGGTTTTAATTCACCCCTCCACTTT; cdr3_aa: CSGPGFNSPLHF
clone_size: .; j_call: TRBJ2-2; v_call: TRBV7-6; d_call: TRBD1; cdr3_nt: TGTGCCAGCAGCCGAGCCGGGACAGGGGGCACCGGGGAGCTGTTTTTT; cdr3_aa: CASSRAGTGGTGELFF
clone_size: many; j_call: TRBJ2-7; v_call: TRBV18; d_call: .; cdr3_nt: TGTGCCAGCTCTACACCCGCAGGGGCCGCCTACGAGCAGTACTTC; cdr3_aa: CASSTPAGAAYEQYF
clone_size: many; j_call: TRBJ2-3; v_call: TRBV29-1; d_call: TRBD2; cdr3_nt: TGCAGCGCAGCTGGAGCGGGGAGCACAGATACGCAGTATTTT; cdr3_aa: CSAAGAGSTDTQYF
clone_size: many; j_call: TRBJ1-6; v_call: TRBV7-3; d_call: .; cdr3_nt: TGTGCCAGCAGCCCGACCGGGACGGCCGCCAGCTCCTATAATTCACCCCTCCACTTT; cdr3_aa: CASSPTGTAASSYNSPLHF